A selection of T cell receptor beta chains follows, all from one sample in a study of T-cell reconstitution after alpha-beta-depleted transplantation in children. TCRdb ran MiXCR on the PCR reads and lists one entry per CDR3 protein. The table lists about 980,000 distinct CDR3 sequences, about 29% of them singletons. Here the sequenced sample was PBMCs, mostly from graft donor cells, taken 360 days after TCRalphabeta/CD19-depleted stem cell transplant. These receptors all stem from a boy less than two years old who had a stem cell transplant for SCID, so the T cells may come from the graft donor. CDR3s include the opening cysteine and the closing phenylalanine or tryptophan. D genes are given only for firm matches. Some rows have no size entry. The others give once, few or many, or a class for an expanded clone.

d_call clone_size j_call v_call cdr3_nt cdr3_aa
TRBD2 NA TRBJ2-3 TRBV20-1 TGCAGTCCCCAGACTAGCGGGGGGGCAGATACGCAGTATTTT CSPQTSGGADTQYF
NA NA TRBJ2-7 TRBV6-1 TGTGCCAGCAGTGAATTGGTCGGCCCCTACGAGCAGTACTTC CASSELVGPYEQYF
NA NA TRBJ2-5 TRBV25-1 TGTGCCAGCAGTGAATTAGGGGGAGAGACCCAGTACTTC CASSELGGETQYF
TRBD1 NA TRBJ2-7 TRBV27 TGTGCCAGCAGTCGACAGGGAAGAAGCTCCTACGAGCAGTACTTC CASSRQGRSSYEQYF
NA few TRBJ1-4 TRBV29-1 TGCAGCGTTCGGGCTAATGAAAAACTGTTTTTT CSVRANEKLFF
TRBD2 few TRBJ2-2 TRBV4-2 TGTGCCAGCAGCCGCGGAGCGGGGCCGAACACCGGGGAGCTGTTTTTT CASSRGAGPNTGELFF
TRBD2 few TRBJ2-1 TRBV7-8 TGTGCCAGCAGCTCAGGACTAGCGGGGGGGCTCGGAGAGCAGTTCTTC CASSSGLAGGLGEQFF
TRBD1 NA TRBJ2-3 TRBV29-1 TGCAGCGTTGGGATGGACAGGAGCTGGACAGATACGCAGTATTTT CSVGMDRSWTDTQYF
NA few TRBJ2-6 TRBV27 TGTGCCAGCAGTTTATTGCCGTCAATAAGCTCTGGGGCCAACGTCCTGACTTTC CASSLLPSISSGANVLTF
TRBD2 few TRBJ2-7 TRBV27 TGTGCCAGCAGTGCCCGGGTAGCGGGCTCCTACGAGCAGTACTTC CASSARVAGSYEQYF
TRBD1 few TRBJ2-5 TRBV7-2 TGTGCCAGCAGCTCCTACGGGACAGAGTACTTC CASSSYGTEYF
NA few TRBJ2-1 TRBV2 TGTGCCAGCAGTTTTTTCCCTAGCTCCTACAATGAGCAGTTCTTC CASSFFPSSYNEQFF
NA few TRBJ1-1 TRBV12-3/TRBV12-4 TGTGCCAGCACCCCCAGGATGAACACTGAAGCTTTCTTT CASTPRMNTEAFF
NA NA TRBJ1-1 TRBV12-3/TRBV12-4 TGTGCCAGCAGTTACCGGGAGACGACCACTGAAGCTTTCTTT CASSYRETTTEAFF
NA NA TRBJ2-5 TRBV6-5 TGTGCCAGCAGTTATCGGGAGGGGGCTGAGACCCAGTACTTC CASSYREGAETQYF
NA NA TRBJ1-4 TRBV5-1 TGCGCCAGCAGCTTGGGCCCCGCGGGGGGGGCTATTGAAAAACTGTTTTTT CASSLGPAGGAIEKLFF
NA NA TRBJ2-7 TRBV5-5 TGTGCCAGCAGCTTGATCTCTCTTCGCTCCTACGAGCAGTACTTC CASSLISLRSYEQYF